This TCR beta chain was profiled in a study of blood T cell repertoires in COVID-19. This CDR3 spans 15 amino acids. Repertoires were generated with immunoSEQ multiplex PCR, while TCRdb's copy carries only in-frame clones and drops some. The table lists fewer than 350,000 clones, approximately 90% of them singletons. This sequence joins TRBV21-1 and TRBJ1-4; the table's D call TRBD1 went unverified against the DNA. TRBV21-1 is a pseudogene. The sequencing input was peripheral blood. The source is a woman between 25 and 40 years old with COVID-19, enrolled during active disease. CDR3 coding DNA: TGTGCCAGCAGCAAATCTAGGACACCTAATGAAAAACTGTTTTTT. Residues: CASSKSRTPNEKLFF.